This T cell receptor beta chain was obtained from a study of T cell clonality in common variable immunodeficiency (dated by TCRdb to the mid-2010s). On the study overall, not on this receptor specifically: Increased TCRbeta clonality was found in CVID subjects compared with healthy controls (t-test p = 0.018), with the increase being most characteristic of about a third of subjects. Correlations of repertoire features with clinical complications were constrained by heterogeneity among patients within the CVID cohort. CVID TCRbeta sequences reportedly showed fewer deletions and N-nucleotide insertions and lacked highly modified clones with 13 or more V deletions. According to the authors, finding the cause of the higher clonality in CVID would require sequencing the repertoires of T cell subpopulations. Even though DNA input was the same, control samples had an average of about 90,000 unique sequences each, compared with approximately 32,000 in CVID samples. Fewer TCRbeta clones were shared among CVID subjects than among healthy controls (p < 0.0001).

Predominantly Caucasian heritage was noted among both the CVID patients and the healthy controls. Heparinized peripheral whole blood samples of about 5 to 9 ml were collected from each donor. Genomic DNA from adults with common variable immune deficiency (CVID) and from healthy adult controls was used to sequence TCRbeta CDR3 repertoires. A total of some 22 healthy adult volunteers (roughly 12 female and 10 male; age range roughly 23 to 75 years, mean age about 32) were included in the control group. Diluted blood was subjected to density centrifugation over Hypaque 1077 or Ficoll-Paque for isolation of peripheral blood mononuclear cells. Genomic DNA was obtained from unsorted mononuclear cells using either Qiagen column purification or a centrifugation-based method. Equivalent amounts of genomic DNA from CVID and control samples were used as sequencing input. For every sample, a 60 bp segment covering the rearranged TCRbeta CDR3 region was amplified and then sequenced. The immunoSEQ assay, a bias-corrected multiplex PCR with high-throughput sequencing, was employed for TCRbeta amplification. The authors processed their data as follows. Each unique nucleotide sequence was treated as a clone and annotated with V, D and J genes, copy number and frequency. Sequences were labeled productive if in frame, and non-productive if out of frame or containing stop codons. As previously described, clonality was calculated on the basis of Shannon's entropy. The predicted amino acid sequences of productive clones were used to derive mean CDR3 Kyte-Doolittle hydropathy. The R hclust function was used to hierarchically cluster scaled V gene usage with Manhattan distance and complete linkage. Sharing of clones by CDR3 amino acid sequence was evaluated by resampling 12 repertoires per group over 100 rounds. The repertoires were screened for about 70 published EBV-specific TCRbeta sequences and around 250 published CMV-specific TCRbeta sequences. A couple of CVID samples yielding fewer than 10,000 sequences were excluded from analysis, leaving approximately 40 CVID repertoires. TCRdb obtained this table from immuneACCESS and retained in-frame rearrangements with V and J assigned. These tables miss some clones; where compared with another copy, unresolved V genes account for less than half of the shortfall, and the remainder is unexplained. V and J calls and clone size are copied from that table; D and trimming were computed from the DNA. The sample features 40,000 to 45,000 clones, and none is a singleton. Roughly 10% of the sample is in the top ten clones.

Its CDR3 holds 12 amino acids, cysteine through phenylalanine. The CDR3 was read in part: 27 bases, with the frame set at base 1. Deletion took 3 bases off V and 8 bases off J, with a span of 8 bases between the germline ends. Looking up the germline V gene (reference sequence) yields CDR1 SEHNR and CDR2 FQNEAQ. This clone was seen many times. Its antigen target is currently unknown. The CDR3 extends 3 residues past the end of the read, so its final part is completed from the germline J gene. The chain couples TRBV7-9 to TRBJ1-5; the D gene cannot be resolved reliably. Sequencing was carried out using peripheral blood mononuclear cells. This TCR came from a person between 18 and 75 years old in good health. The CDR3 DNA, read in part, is TGTGCCAGCAGCTTGGCCGGGGAGCCC. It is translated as CASSLAGEP. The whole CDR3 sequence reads CASSLAGEPQHF.